Presented here are 7 T cell receptor beta chains from one specimen sequenced in a study of PD-1 and CTLA-4 blockade in melanoma (dated by TCRdb to about 2021). Library creation used the immunoSEQ multiplex PCR assay. The table comes from immuneACCESS by way of TCRdb, which keeps in-frame sequences with V and J called. Part of the clones is missing from these tables; in studies checked, under half for an unresolved V gene and the rest for unknown reasons. The sample includes approximately 7,200 clones, with 80% observed a single time. The top ten clonotypes cover 35% to 40% of the sample. The material sequenced was CD8+ T cells from peripheral blood, taken before anti-PD-1 treatment. These receptor sequences come from a human donor with melanoma.

This chain connects TRBV30 to TRBJ1-1; weak D call: TRBD1 (5 bases). Looked up from germline, CDR1 is GTSNPN and CDR2 is SVGIG (reference sequence). The CDR3 runs to 13 residues. Trimming stripped 3 bases from V and 5 bases from J, with 13 bases between. Here the CDR3 DNA reads TGTGCCTGGAGCGCGGCGTGGGGGACTGAAGCTTTCTTT. Translation gives CAWSAAWGTEAFF.

This clone was observed once. DNA for the CDR3: TGTGCCAGCAGCTTAGAGGCAGGGGGTTATGGCTACACCTTC. It is translated as CASSLEAGGYGYTF. The chain links TRBV11-2 to TRBJ1-2; 7 nucleotides line up with TRBD1. V lost 0 bases, J lost 5 bases, and 3 bases stayed unmatched. CDR1 and CDR2 (germline): SGHAT, FQNNGV. The CDR3 loop spans 14 amino acids.

The chain employs TRBV14 and TRBJ2-3; no clear D. Trimming cost V 3 bases and J 5 bases, with 12 bases left between them. CDR1 SGHDN and CDR2 FVKESK come from the germline V gene. This CDR3 region has 14 residues. The CDR3 DNA follows: TGTGCCAGCAGCCACGAGAGGTCAATAGATACGCAGTATTTT. This gives the protein CASSHERSIDTQYF.

V gene TRBV5-1 combines with J gene TRBJ2-1, with D hard to call. This CDR3 contains 16 residues. V was shortened by 4 bases and J by 2 bases, with 16 bases between the two germline ends. CDR1 and CDR2 (germline): SGHRS, YFSETQ. CDR3 coding DNA: TGCGCCAGCAGCCTGGGGATAAAGGAAACCTACAATGAGCAGTTCTTC. This sequence encodes CASSLGIKETYNEQFF.

The rearrangement links TRBV9 to TRBJ2-1; TRBD2 agrees at 9 bases. The junction had 11 bases not matched to a gene; V was cut back by 4 bases and J by 6 bases. Looked up from germline, CDR1 is SGDLS and CDR2 is YYNGEE. CDR3 length: 16 residues. The CDR3 loop is CASSPTSGVGRNEQFF. The CDR3 nucleotides read TGTGCCAGCAGCCCGACTAGCGGAGTGGGGCGCAATGAGCAGTTCTTC.

V usage is TRBV10-1 and J usage is TRBJ1-1; the D is unclear. The CDR3 totals 13 residues. The V end was cut by 10 bases, the J end by 1 base, with 13 bases between. The germline CDR1 and CDR2 sequences are WNHNN and SYGVQD (reference sequence). Written as DNA, the CDR3 is TGCGCCACCCAAATGGACGGGAACACTGAAGCTTTCTTT. It is translated as CATQMDGNTEAFF.

This chain uses TRBV27 with TRBJ2-1, with 10 positions matching TRBD2. J was trimmed by 5 bases and V by 6 bases; bases with no gene match: 7. The CDR3 has 15 residues. Per the germline V gene, CDR1 is MNHEY and CDR2 is SMNVEV (reference sequence). CDR3 amino acids: CASSIRLAGDNEQFF. The CDR3 coding sequence is TGTGCCAGCAGCATCCGACTAGCGGGTGACAATGAGCAGTTCTTC.